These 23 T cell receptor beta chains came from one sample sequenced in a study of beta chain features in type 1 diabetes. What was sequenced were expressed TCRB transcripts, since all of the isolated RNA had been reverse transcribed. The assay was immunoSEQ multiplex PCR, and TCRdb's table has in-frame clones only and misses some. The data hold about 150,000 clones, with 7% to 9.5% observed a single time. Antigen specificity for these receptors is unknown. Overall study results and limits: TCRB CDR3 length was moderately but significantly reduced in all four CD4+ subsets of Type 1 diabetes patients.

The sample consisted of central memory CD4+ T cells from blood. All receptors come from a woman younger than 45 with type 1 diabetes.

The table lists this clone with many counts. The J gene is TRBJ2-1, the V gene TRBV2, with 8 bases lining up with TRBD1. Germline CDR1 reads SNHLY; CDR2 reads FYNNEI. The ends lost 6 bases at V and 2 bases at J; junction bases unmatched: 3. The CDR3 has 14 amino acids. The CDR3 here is CASSVQGAYNEQFF. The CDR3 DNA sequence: TGTGCCAGCAGCGTACAGGGGGCCTACAATGAGCAGTTCTTC.

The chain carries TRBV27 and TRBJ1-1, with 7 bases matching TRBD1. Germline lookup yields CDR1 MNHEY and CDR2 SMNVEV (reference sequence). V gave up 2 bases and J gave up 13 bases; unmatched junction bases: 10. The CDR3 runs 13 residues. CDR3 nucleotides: TGTGCCAGCAGTTTAACCAGACAGGGTCGGGTTTTCTTT. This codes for CASSLTRQGRVFF.

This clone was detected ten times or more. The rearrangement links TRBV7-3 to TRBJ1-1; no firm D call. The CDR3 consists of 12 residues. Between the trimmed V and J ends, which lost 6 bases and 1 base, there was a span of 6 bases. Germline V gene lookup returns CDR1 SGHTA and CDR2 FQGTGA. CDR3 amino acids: CASRDSNTEAFF. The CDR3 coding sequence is TGTGCCAGCAGAGACTCGAACACTGAAGCTTTCTTT.

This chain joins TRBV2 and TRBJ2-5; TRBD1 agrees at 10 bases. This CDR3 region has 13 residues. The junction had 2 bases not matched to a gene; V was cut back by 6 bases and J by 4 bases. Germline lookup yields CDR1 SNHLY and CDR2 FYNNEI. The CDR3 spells CASRRQGAETQYF. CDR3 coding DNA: TGTGCCAGCAGGAGACAGGGGGCAGAGACCCAGTACTTC.

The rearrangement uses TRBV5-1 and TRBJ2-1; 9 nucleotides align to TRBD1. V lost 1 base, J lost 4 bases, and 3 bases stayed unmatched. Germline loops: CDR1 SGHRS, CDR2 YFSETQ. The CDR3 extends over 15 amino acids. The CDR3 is CASSLSGQGYNEQFF. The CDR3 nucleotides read TGCGCCAGCAGCTTGTCGGGACAGGGTTACAATGAGCAGTTCTTC.

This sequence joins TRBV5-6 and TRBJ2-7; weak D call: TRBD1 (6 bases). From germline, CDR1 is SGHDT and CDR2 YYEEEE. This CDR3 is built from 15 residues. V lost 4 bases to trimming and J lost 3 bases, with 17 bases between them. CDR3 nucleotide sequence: TGTGCCAGCAGCGGATTAGGACAGCGCAACTACGAGCAGTACTTC. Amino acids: CASSGLGQRNYEQYF.

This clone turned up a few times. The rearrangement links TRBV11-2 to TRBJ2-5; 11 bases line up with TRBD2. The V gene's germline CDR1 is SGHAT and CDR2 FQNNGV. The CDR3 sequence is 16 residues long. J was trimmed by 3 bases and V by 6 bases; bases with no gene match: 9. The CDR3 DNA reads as TGTGCCAGCAGACCTTTAGCGGGAGGGTGGGAAGAGACCCAGTACTTC. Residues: CASRPLAGGWEETQYF.

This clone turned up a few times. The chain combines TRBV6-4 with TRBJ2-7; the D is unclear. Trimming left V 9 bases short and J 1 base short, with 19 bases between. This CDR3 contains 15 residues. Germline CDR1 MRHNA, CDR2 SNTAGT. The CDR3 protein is CARCPPCWASYEQYF. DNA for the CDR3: TGTGCCAGGTGTCCTCCTTGCTGGGCGTCCTACGAGCAGTACTTC.

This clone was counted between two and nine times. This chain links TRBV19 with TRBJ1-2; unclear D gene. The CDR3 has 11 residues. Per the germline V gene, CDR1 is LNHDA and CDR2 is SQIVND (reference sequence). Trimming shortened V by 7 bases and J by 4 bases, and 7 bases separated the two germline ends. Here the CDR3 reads CASKEGYGYTF. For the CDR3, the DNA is TGTGCCAGTAAGGAGGGCTATGGCTACACCTTC.

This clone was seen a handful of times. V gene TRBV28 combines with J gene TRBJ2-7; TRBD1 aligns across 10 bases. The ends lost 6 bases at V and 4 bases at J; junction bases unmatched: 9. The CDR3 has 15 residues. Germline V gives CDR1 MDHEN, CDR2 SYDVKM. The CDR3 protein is CASRRNPGQGYEQYF. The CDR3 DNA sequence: TGTGCCAGCAGGCGCAACCCGGGACAGGGGTACGAGCAGTACTTC.

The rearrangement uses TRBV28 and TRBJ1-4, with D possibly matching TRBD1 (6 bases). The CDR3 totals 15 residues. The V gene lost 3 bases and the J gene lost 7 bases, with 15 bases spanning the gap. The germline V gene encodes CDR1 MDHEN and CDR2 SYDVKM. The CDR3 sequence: CASSLGGRRSEKLFF. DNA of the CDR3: TGTGCCAGCAGTTTGGGGGGGCGCAGGAGTGAAAAACTGTTTTTT.

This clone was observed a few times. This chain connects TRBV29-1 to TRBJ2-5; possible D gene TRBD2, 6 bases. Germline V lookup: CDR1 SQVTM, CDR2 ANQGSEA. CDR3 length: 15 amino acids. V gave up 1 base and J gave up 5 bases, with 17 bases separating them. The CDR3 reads CSVEVHRSREETQYF. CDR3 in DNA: TGCAGCGTTGAAGTACATCGAAGCCGGGAGGAGACCCAGTACTTC.

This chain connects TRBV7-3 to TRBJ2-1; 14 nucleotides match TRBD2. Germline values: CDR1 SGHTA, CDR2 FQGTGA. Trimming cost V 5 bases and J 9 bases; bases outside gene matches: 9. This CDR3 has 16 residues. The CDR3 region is CASSTRLAGGPSEQFF. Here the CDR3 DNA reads TGTGCCAGCAGCACCCGACTAGCGGGAGGGCCAAGTGAGCAGTTCTTC. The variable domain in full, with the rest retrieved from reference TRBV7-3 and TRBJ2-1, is GAGVSQTPSNKVTEKGKYVELRCDPISGHTALYWYRQSLGQGPEFLIYFQGTGAADDSGLPNDRFFAVRPEGSVSTLKIQRTERGDSAVYLCASSTRLAGGPSEQFFGPGTRLTVL.

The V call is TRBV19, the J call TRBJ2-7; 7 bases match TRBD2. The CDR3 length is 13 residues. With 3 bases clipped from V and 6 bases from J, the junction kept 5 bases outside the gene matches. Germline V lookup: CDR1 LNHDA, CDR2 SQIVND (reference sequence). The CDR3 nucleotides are TGTGCCAGTAGTATGAAGCGGGGACTCGAGCAGTACTTC. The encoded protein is CASSMKRGLEQYF.

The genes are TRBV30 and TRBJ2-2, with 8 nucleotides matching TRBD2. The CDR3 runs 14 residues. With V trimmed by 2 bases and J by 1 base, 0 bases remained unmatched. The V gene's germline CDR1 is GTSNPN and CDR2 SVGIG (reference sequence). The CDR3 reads CAWSSGGNTGELFF. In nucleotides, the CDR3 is TGTGCCTGGAGTAGCGGGGGGAACACCGGGGAGCTGTTTTTT.

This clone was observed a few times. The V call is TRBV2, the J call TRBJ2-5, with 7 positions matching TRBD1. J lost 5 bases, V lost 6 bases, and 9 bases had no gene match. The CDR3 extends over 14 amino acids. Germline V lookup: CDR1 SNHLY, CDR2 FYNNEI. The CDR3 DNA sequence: TGTGCCAGCAGAGCCACAGGGGTGGGGGAGACCCAGTACTTC. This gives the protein CASRATGVGETQYF. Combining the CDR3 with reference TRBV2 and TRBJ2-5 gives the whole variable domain EPEVTQTPSHQVTQMGQEVILRCVPISNHLYFYWYRQILGQKVEFLVSFYNNEISEKSEIFDDQFSVERPDGSNFTLKIRSTKLEDSAMYFCASRATGVGETQYFGPGTRLLVL.

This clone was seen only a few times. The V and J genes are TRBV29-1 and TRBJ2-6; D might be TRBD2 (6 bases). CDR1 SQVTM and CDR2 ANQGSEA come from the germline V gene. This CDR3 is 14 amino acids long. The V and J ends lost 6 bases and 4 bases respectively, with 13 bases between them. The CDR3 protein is CSVGGYPGANVLTF. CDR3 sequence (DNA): TGCAGCGTCGGAGGGTACCCCGGGGCCAACGTCCTGACTTTC. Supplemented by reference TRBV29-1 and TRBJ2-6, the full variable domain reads SAVISQKPSRDICQRGTSLTIQCQVDSQVTMMFWYRQQPGQSLTLIATANQGSEATYESGFVIDKFPISRPNLTFSTLTVSNMSPEDSSIYLCSVGGYPGANVLTFGAGSRLTVL.

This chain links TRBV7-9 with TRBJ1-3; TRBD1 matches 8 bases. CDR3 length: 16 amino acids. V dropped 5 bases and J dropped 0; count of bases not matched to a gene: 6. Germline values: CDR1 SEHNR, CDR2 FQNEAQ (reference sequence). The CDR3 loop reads CASSDPTGGSGNTIYF. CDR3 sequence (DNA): TGTGCCAGCAGCGATCCCACAGGGGGCTCTGGAAACACCATATATTTT. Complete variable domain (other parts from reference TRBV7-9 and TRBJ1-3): DTGVSQNPRHKITKRGQNVTFRCDPISEHNRLYWYRQTLGQGPEFLTYFQNEAQLEKSRLLSDRFSAERPKGSFSTLEIQRTEQGDSAMYLCASSDPTGGSGNTIYFGEGSWLTVV.

CDR3 sequence reads: CATNPGGADNEQFF. For the CDR3, the DNA is TGTGCCACCAATCCGGGAGGCGCGGACAATGAGCAGTTCTTC. The chain employs TRBV15 and TRBJ2-1; 7 bases fit TRBD2. This CDR3 contains 14 residues. Trimming at V came to 7 bases and at J to 5 bases, leaving 8 bases not matched to a gene. The germline CDR1 and CDR2 sequences are LNHNV and YYDKDF (reference sequence).

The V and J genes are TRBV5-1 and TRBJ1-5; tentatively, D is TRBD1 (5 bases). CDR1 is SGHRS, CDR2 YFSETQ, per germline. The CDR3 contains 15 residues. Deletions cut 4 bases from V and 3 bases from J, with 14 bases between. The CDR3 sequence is CASSPGGTANQPQHF. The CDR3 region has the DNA TGCGCCAGCAGCCCGGGGGGGACGGCCAATCAGCCCCAGCATTTT.

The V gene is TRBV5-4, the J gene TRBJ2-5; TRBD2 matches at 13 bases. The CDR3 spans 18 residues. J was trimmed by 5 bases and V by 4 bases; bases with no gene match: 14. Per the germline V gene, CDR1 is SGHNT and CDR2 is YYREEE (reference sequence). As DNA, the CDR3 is TGTGCCAGCAGCGGAAAGGGACTAGCGGGACCAGGAGGGGAGACCCAGTACTTC. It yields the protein CASSGKGLAGPGGETQYF.

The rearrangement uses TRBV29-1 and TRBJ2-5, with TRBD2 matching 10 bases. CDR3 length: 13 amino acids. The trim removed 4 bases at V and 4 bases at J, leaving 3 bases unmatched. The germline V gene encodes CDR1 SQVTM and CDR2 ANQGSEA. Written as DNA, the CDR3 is TGCAGCGTTGCAGCGGGAGGGCGAGAGACCCAGTACTTC. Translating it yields CSVAAGGRETQYF.

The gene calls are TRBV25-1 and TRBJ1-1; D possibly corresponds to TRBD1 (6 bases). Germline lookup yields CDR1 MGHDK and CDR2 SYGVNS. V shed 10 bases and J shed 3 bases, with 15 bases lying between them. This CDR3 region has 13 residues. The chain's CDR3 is CATMFPGDTEAFF. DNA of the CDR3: TGTGCCACAATGTTCCCAGGGGACACTGAAGCTTTCTTT.